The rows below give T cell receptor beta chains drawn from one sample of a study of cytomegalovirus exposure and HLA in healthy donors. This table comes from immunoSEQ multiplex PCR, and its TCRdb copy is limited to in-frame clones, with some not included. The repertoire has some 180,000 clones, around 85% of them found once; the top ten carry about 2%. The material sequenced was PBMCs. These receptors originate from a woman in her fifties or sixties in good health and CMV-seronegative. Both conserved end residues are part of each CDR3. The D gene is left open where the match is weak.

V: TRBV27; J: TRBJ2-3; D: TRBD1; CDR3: CASSSPDRGSDTQYF; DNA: TGTGCCAGCAGTTCTCCGGACAGGGGTTCCGATACGCAGTATTTT
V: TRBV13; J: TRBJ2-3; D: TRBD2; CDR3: CASNLAGGPDTQYF; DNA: TGTGCCAGCAACCTAGCGGGAGGGCCAGATACGCAGTATTTT
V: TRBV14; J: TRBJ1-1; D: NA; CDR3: CASSQWAGQPNTEAFF; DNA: TGTGCCAGCAGCCAATGGGCTGGACAGCCGAACACTGAAGCTTTCTTT
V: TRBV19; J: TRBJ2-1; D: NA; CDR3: CASSRGGQTYNEQFF; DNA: TGTGCCAGTAGCCGGGGTGGGCAGACTTACAATGAGCAGTTCTTC
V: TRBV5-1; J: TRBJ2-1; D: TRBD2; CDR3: CASSLDSGSRQFF; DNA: TGCGCCAGCAGCTTGGATAGCGGGAGCAGGCAGTTCTTC
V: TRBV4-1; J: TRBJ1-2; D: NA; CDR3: CASSQDPGSSGAYTF; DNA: TGCGCCAGCAGCCAAGACCCAGGAAGCTCTGGTGCCTACACCTTC
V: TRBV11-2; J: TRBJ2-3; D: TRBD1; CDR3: CASSLDRGATDTQYF; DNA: TGTGCCAGCAGCCTGGACAGGGGAGCCACAGATACGCAGTATTTT
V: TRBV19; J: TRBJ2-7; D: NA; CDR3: CASTSALGAYEQYF; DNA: NA
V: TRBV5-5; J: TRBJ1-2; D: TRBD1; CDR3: CASSLATGFYGYTF; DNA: TGTGCCAGCAGCTTGGCGACAGGGTTCTATGGCTACACCTTC
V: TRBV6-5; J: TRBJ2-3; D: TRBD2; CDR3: CASRQGTSGGDTQYF; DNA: TGTGCCAGCAGACAAGGGACTAGCGGGGGGGATACGCAGTATTTT
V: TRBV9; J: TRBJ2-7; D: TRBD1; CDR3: CASSVGTGKFYEQYF; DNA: TGTGCCAGCAGCGTAGGGACAGGGAAATTTTACGAGCAGTACTTC